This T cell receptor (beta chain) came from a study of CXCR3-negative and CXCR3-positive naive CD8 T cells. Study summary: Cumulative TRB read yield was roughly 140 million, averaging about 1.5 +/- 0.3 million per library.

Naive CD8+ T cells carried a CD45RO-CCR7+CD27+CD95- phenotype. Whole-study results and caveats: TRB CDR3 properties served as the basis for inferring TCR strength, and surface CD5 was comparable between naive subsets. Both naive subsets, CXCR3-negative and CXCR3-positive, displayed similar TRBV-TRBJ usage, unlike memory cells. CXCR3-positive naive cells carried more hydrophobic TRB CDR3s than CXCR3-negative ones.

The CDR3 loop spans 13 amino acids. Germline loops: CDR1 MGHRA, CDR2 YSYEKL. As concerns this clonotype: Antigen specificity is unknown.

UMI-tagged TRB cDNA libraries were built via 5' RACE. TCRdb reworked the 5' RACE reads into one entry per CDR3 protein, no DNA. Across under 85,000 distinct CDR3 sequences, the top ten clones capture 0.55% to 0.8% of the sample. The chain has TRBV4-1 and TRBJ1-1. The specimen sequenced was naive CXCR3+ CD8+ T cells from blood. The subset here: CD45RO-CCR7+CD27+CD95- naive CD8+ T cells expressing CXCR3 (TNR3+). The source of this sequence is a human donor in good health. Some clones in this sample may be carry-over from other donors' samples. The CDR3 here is CASSRGPNTEAFF.